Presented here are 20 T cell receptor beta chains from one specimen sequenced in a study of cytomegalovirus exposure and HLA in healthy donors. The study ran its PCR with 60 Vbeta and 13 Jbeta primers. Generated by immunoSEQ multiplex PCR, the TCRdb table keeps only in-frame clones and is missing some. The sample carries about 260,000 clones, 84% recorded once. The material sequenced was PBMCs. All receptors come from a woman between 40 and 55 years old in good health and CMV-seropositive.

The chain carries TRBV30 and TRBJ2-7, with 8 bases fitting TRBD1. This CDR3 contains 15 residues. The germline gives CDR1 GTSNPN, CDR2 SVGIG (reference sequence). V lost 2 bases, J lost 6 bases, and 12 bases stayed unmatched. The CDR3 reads CAWSLSRQGAREQYF. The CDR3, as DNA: TGTGCCTGGAGTCTGAGCAGGCAGGGGGCTCGCGAGCAGTACTTC.

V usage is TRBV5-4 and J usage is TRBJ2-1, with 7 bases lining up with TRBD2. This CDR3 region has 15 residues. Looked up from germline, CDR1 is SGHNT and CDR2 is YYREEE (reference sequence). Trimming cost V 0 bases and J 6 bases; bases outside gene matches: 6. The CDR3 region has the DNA TGTGCCAGCAGCTTGGTGGGGGGGAAATCCAATGAGCAGTTCTTC. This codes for CASSLVGGKSNEQFF.

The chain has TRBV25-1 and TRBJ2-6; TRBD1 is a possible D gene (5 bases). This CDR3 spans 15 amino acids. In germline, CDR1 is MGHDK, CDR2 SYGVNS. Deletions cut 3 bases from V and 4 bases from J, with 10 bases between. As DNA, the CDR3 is TGTGCCAGCAGTGACACAGGCACCGGGGCCAACGTCCTGACTTTC. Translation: CASSDTGTGANVLTF.

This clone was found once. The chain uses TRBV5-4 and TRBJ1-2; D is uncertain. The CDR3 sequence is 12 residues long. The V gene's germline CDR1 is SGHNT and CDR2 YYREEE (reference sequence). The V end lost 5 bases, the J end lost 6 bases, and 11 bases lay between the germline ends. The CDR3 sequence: CASREGHDGYTF. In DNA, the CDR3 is TGTGCCAGCAGAGAGGGCCACGATGGCTACACCTTC.

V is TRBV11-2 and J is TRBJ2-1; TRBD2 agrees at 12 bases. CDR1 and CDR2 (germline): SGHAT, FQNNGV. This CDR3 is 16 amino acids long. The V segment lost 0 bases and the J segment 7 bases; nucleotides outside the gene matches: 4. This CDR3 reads CASSLDRTSGRNEQFF. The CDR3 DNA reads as TGTGCCAGCAGCTTAGATCGAACTAGCGGGAGGAATGAGCAGTTCTTC.

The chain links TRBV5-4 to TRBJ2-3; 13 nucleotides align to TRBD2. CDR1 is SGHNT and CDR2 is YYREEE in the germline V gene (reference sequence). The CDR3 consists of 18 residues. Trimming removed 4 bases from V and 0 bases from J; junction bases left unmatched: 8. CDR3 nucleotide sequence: TGTGCCAGCAGCCGGCCGGGACTAGCGGGATCTAGCACAGATACGCAGTATTTT. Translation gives CASSRPGLAGSSTDTQYF.

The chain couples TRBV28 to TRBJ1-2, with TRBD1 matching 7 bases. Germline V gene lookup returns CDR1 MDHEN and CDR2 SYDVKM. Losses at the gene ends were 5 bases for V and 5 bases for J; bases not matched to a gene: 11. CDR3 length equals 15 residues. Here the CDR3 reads CASSRQGSLGYGYTF. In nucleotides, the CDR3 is TGTGCCAGCAGTCGACAGGGCTCACTTGGGTATGGCTACACCTTC.

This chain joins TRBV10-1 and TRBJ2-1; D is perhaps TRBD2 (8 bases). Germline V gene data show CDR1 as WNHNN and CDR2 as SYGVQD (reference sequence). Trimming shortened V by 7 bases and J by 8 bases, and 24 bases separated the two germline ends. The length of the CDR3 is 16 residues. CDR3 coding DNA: TGCGCCAGCAAGTGTAGGGGGCAGCGGGAGTGGGATGAGCAGTTCTTC. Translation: CASKCRGQREWDEQFF.

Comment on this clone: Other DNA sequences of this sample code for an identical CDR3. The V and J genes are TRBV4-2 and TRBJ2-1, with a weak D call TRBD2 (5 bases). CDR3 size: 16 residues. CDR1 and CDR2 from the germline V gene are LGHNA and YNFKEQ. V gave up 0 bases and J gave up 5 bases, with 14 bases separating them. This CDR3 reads CASSQDWRQSNNEQFF. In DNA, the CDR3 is TGTGCCAGCAGCCAAGATTGGAGGCAGTCCAACAATGAGCAGTTCTTC.

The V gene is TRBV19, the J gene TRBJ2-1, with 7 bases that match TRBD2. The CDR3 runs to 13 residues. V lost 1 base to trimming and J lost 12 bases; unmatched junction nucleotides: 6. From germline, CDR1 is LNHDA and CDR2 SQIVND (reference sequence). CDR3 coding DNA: TGTGCCAGTAGTATAGGGGTGGGAGGGAGGCAGTTCTTC. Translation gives CASSIGVGGRQFF.

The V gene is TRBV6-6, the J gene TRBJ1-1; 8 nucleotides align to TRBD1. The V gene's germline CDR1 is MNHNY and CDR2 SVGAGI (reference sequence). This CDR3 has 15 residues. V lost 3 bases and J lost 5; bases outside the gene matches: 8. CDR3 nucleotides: TGTGCCAGCAGTTATTCCGGACAGGGTTGGACTGAAGCTTTCTTT. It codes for CASSYSGQGWTEAFF.

CDR3 in amino acids: CSVEDRGAGTDTQYF. The CDR3 region has the DNA TGCAGCGTTGAAGATCGCGGAGCCGGCACAGATACGCAGTATTTT. The chain has TRBV29-1 and TRBJ2-3, with no clear D. Trimming shortened V by 0 bases and J by 1 base, and 11 bases separated the two germline ends. The CDR3 is 15 residues long. From germline, CDR1 is SQVTM and CDR2 ANQGSEA.

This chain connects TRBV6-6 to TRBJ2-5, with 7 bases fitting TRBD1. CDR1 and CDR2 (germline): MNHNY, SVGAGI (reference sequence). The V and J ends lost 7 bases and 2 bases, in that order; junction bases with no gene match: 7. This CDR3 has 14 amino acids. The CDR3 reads CASKKGGGQETQYF. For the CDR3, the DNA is TGTGCCAGCAAAAAAGGGGGCGGGCAAGAGACCCAGTACTTC.

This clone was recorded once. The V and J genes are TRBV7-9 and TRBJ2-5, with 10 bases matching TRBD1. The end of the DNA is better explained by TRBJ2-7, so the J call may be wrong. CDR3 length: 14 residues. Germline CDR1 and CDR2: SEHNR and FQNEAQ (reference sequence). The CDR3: CASSSGQGEYEQYF. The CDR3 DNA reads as TGTGCCAGCAGCTCTGGACAGGGGGAGTACGAGCAGTACTTC.

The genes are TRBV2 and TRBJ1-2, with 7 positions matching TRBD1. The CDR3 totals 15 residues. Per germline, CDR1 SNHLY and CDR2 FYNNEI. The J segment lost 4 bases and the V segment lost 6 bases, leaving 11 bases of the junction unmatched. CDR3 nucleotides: TGTGCCAGCAGCACCCACAGGGGTAGTAGCTATGGCTACACCTTC. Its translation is CASSTHRGSSYGYTF. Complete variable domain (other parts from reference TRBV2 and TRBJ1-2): EPEVTQTPSHQVTQMGQEVILRCVPISNHLYFYWYRQILGQKVEFLVSFYNNEISEKSEIFDDQFSVERPDGSNFTLKIRSTKLEDSAMYFCASSTHRGSSYGYTFGSGTRLTVV.

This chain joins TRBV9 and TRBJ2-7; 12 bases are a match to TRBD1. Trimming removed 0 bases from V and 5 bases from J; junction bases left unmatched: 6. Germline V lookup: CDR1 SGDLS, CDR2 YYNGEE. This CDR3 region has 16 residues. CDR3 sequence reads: CASSVGPGTGGHEQYF. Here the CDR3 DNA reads TGTGCCAGCAGCGTAGGCCCCGGGACAGGGGGCCACGAGCAGTACTTC.

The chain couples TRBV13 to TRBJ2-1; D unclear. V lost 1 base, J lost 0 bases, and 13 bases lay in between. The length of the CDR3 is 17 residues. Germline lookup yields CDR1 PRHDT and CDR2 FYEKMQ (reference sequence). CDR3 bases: TGTGCCAGCAGCTTAGATCTGGAACGCGGCTCCTACAATGAGCAGTTCTTC. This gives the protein CASSLDLERGSYNEQFF. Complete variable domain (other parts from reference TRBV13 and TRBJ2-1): AAGVIQSPRHLIKEKRETATLKCYPIPRHDTVYWYQQGPGQDPQFLISFYEKMQSDKGSIPDRFSAQQFSDYHSELNMSSLELGDSALYFCASSLDLERGSYNEQFFGPGTRLTVL.

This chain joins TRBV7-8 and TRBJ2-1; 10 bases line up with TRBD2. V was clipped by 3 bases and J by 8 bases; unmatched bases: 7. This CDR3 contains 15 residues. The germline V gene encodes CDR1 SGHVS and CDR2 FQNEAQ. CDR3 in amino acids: CASSLRTSGNDEQFF. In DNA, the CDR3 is TGTGCCAGCAGCTTGCGAACTAGCGGGAATGATGAGCAGTTCTTC.

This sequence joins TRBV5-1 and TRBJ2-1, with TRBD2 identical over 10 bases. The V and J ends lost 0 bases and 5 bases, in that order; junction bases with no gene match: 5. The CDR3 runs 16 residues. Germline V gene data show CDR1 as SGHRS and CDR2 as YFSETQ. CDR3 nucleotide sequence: TGCGCCAGCAGCTTGGAGGGGACTAGCGTTGACAATGAGCAGTTCTTC. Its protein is CASSLEGTSVDNEQFF.

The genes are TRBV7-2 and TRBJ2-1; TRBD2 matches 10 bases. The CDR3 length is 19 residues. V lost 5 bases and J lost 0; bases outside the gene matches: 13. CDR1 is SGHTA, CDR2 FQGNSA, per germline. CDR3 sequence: CASSIPGLAPKSSYNEQFF. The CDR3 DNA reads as TGTGCCAGCAGCATCCCGGGACTAGCGCCCAAAAGCTCCTACAATGAGCAGTTCTTC.